The sequence of this T cell receptor (beta chain) was determined in a study of cytomegalovirus exposure and HLA in healthy donors. General study points: Published work reported that the classifier diagnosed cytomegalovirus status with high specificity and sensitivity. Among TCR beta chains, those listed as cytomegalovirus-associated numbered 164. In vitro testing confirmed a few CMV-associated chains as specific for CMV antigens.

V dropped 2 bases and J dropped 0 bases, with 11 bases sitting between them. CDR1 is SGHDT and CDR2 is YYEEEE in the germline V gene. The CDR3 loop spans 15 amino acids. Here immunoSEQ multiplex PCR was the method, and the copy in TCRdb shows in-frame clones only, minus some. This table has roughly 260,000 clones, around 90% appearing once. To note about this clone: Its antigen is not known.

Material: PBMCs. The chain has TRBV5-6 and TRBJ1-1; a possible D gene is TRBD1 (5 bases). The TCR sequence derives from a woman under 30 in good health and CMV-seronegative. The CDR3 DNA is TGTGCCAGCAGCTTCACAGGTCTTATGAACACTGAAGCTTTCTTT. This translates into CASSFTGLMNTEAFF.